The 8 T cell receptor beta chains in this list originate from one sample, sequenced in a study of cytomegalovirus exposure and HLA in healthy donors. Both 60 Vbeta primers and 13 Jbeta primers went into the PCR. Produced via immunoSEQ multiplex PCR; TCRdb's table is partial and in-frame only. The profile shows about 130,000 clones, 65% to 90% of them singletons. Material: PBMCs. These receptors were collected from a girl aged 2 to 10 in good health and CMV-seronegative.

The chain is built from TRBV27 and TRBJ2-7; 7 positions agree with TRBD1. This CDR3 comprises 12 residues. V dropped 5 bases and J dropped 7; count of bases not matched to a gene: 5. CDR1 is MNHEY and CDR2 is SMNVEV in the germline V gene (reference sequence). The CDR3 spells CASSQRGREQYF. CDR3 coding DNA: TGTGCCAGCAGTCAAAGGGGGCGAGAGCAGTACTTC.

The chain uses TRBV29-1 and TRBJ2-2; 14 bases fit TRBD2. The CDR3 totals 15 residues. From germline, CDR1 is SQVTM and CDR2 ANQGSEA. V was clipped by 4 bases and J by 7 bases; unmatched bases: 5. In DNA, the CDR3 is TGCAGCGTTGCCGGGACTAGCGGGAGAAACGGGGAGCTGTTTTTT. Translation: CSVAGTSGRNGELFF.

This clone was found a few times. This sequence joins TRBV5-6 and TRBJ1-2; D not certain. This CDR3 is 14 amino acids long. Germline CDR1 reads SGHDT; CDR2 reads YYEEEE. V dropped 3 bases and J dropped 0 bases, with 9 bases sitting between them. The CDR3 sequence is CASSSSGTNYGYTF. CDR3 DNA: TGTGCCAGCAGCTCCTCGGGGACTAACTATGGCTACACCTTC.

The chain joins TRBV27 to TRBJ2-7, with a possible D match to TRBD1 (5 bases). The CDR3 has 14 residues. V was shortened by 3 bases and J by 3 bases, with 12 bases between the two germline ends. Germline V gives CDR1 MNHEY, CDR2 SMNVEV (reference sequence). For the CDR3, the DNA is TGTGCCAGCAGTTTGGAGCAGGGATACTACGAGCAGTACTTC. Its translation: CASSLEQGYYEQYF.

The chain links TRBV7-6 to TRBJ2-1; 8 nucleotides line up with TRBD2. The J segment lost 5 bases and the V segment lost 5 bases, leaving 8 bases of the junction unmatched. The CDR3 sequence is 15 residues long. Germline V lookup: CDR1 SGHVS, CDR2 FNYEAQ. The CDR3 DNA sequence: TGTGCCAGCAGCCTCATCCCGGGACTAGACAATGAGCAGTTCTTC. Translated: CASSLIPGLDNEQFF.

CDR3 loop: CASSLVRIDTEAFF. The CDR3 DNA is TGCGCCAGCAGCTTGGTCAGGATCGACACTGAAGCTTTCTTT. The rearrangement links TRBV5-1 to TRBJ1-1; D gene unclear. The CDR3 is 14 residues long. V lost 0 bases to trimming and J lost 3 bases, with 9 bases between them. CDR1 is SGHRS, CDR2 YFSETQ, per germline.

V is TRBV5-1 and J is TRBJ2-3; D is perhaps TRBD2 (6 bases). The ends were cut back, 4 bases at V and 3 bases at J, with 15 bases in the middle. This CDR3 is 15 amino acids long. Germline V gene sequence: CDR1 SGHRS, CDR2 YFSETQ. CDR3 loop: CASSGVQGGTDTQYF. Written as DNA, the CDR3 is TGCGCCAGCAGCGGAGTCCAGGGAGGAACAGATACGCAGTATTTT. Together with reference TRBV5-1 and TRBJ2-3, the CDR3 gives the full variable domain: KAGVTQTPRYLIKTRGQQVTLSCSPISGHRSVSWYQQTPGQGLQFLFEYFSETQRNKGNFPGRFSGRQFSNSRSEMNVSTLELGDSALYLCASSGVQGGTDTQYFGPGTRLTVL.

The gene calls are TRBV13 and TRBJ1-1; weak D call: TRBD1 (5 bases). Germline V CDR1 and CDR2: PRHDT, FYEKMQ (reference sequence). The CDR3 totals 13 residues. Deletions cut 4 bases from V and 1 base from J, with 7 bases between. CDR3 sequence: CASSYTGNTEAFF. In DNA form, the CDR3 reads TGTGCCAGCAGCTATACAGGGAACACTGAAGCTTTCTTT. Full variable domain (rest looked up from reference TRBV13 and TRBJ1-1): AAGVIQSPRHLIKEKRETATLKCYPIPRHDTVYWYQQGPGQDPQFLISFYEKMQSDKGSIPDRFSAQQFSDYHSELNMSSLELGDSALYFCASSYTGNTEAFFGQGTRLTVV.